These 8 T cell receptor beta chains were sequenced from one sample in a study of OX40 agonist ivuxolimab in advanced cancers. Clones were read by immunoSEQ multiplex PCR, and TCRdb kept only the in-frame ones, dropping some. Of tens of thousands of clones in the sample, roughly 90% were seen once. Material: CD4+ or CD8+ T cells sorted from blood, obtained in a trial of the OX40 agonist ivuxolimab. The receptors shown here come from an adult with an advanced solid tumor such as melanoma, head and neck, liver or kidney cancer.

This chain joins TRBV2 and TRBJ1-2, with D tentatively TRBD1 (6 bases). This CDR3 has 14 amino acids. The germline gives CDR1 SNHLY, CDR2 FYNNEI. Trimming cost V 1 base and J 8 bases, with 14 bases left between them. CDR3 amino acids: CASSEDGGAWGYTF. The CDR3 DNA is TGTGCCAGCAGTGAAGATGGGGGCGCCTGGGGCTACACCTTC.

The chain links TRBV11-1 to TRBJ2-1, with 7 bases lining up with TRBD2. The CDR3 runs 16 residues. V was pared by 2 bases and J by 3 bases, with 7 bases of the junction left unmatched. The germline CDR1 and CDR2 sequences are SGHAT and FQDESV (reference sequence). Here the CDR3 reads CASSLRGRAFYNEQFF. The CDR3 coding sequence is TGTGCCAGCAGCTTAAGAGGGAGGGCGTTCTACAATGAGCAGTTCTTC.

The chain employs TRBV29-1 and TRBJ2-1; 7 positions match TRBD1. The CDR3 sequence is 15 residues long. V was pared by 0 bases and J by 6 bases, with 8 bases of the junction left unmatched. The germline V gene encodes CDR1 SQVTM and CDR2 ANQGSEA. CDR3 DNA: TGCAGCGTTGAAGATGGGACAGCCCGGATCAATGAGCAGTTCTTC. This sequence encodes CSVEDGTARINEQFF.

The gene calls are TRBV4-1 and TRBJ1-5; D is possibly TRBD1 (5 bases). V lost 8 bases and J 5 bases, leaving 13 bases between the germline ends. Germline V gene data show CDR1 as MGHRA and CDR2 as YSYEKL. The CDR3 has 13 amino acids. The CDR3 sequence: CASSGQIDQPQHF. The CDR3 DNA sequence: TGCGCCAGCTCAGGGCAGATCGATCAGCCCCAGCATTTT.

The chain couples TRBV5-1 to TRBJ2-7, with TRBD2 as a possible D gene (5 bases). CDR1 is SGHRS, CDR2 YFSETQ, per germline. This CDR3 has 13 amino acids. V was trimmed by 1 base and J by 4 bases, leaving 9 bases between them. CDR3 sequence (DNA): TGCGCCAGCAGCTTGCTAGGGAGTTACGAGCAGTACTTC. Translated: CASSLLGSYEQYF.

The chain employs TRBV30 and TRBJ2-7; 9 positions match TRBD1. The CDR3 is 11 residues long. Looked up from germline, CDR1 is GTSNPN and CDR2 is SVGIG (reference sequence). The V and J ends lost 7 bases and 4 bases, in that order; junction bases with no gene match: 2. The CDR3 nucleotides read TGTGCCTCGGGACAGGGTTACGAGCAGTACTTC. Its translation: CASGQGYEQYF.

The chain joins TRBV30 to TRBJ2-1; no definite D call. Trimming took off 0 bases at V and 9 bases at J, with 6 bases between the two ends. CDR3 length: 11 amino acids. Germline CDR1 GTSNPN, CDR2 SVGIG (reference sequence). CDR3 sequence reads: CAWSVLSEQFF. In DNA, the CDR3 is TGTGCCTGGAGTGTACTAAGTGAGCAGTTCTTC.

The CDR3 loop reads CAISGASGVDGYTF. The CDR3, as DNA: TGTGCCATCAGTGGAGCATCGGGGGTCGATGGCTACACCTTC. The chain is built from TRBV10-3 and TRBJ1-2; D may be TRBD1 (5 bases). V dropped 4 bases and J dropped 6 bases, with 15 bases sitting between them. CDR1 is ENHRY, CDR2 SYGVKD, per germline. The CDR3 is 14 amino acids.